The 32 T cell receptor beta chains given below trace back to one sample, sequenced in a study of T-cell memory formation after mild COVID-19. TCRdb itself ran the 5' RACE reads through MiXCR, one entry per CDR3 protein. The table includes roughly 190,000 distinct CDR3 sequences, over 9.5% detected once. The sequenced sample was PBMCs or a T cell subset sorted from them (not recorded which). The receptors originated from a man younger than 35 who had mild COVID-19 (a few samples of this study predate the infection). Cell type and time point are not known.

This clonotype was counted at least ten times. The chain couples TRBV12-3 or TRBV12-4 to TRBJ1-6; weak D call: TRBD1 (5 bases). Trimming cost V 3 bases and J 1 base, with 13 bases left between them. The CDR3 covers 17 residues. The CDR3 reads CASSLRFDRSYNSPLHF. The CDR3 coding sequence is TGTGCCAGCAGTTTGCGATTCGACAGATCCTATAATTCACCCCTCCACTTT.

The table lists this clonotype with many counts. The V and J genes are TRBV7-9 and TRBJ2-1; 10 nucleotides line up with TRBD2. The CDR3 has 15 residues. Germline V gene sequence: CDR1 SEHNR, CDR2 FQNEAQ (reference sequence). V was pared by 2 bases and J by 8 bases, with 6 bases of the junction left unmatched. The CDR3 nucleotides read TGTGCCAGCAGCTTACAGCGGGGGGGCCTTCATGAGCAGTTCTTC. Translating it yields CASSLQRGGLHEQFF.

In this sample, this clonotype turned up a few times. J is TRBJ2-2 and V is TRBV11-2; TRBD2 matches 8 bases. From germline, CDR1 is SGHAT and CDR2 FQNNGV. Unmatched junction bases numbered 3, after V lost 8 bases and J lost 4 bases. The CDR3 extends over 13 amino acids. CDR3 coding DNA: TGTGCCAGCGGGCGGGGGGCCACCGGGGAGCTGTTTTTT. Amino acid sequence: CASGRGATGELFF. The full variable domain, with the rest looked up from reference TRBV11-2 and TRBJ2-2, is EAGVAQSPRYKIIEKRQSVAFWCNPISGHATLYWYQQILGQGPKLLIQFQNNGVVDDSQLPKDRFSAERLKGVDSTLKIQPAKLEDSAVYLCASGRGATGELFFGEGSRLTVL.

This clonotype has a handful of counts. The chain couples TRBV18 to TRBJ2-5, with D hard to call. Germline assignment: CDR1 KGHSH and CDR2 LQKENI. The CDR3 is 13 residues long. The V end was cut by 2 bases, the J end by 4 bases, with 8 bases between. In DNA form, the CDR3 reads TGTGCCAGCTCACCATCCCTACGAGAGACCCAGTACTTC. This codes for CASSPSLRETQYF.

This clonotype appeared a few times. The chain is built from TRBV12-3 or TRBV12-4 and TRBJ2-6; D is ambiguous. V lost 6 bases, J lost 0 bases, and 12 bases lay in between. The CDR3 consists of 16 residues. CDR3 in DNA: TGTGCCAGCAGCACAGCGTTGAGCTCTGGGGCCAACGTCCTGACTTTC. Amino acids: CASSTALSSGANVLTF.

V gene TRBV10-3 combines with J gene TRBJ2-1, with D perhaps matching TRBD1 or TRBD2 (5 bases each). The CDR3 covers 14 residues. Between the trimmed V and J ends, which lost 3 bases and 9 bases, there was a span of 15 bases. Looked up from germline, CDR1 is ENHRY and CDR2 is SYGVKD. CDR3: CAISDWDPRGEQFF. CDR3 in DNA: TGTGCCATCAGTGATTGGGACCCCCGAGGTGAGCAGTTCTTC.

This clonotype came up a few times. V gene TRBV5-5 combines with J gene TRBJ2-1, with D possibly TRBD2 on 6 matching bases. The CDR3 contains 18 residues. Germline values: CDR1 SGHKS, CDR2 YYEKEE (reference sequence). With 0 bases removed from V and 2 bases from J, the gap between germline ends came to 18 bases. The CDR3 is CASSLVPNLGGAYNEQFF. The DNA of the CDR3 is TGTGCCAGCAGCTTGGTCCCCAACCTGGGGGGAGCCTACAATGAGCAGTTCTTC.

The chain combines TRBV5-1 with TRBJ2-3; D gene uncertain. CDR3 length: 13 residues. V gave up 7 bases and J gave up 6 bases, with 15 bases separating them. The germline V gene encodes CDR1 SGHRS and CDR2 YFSETQ. The CDR3 is CASGPGSPDTQYF. The CDR3 DNA reads TGCGCCAGCGGACCCGGCTCGCCGGATACGCAGTATTTT.

Ten or more counts support this clonotype. This chain uses TRBV7-9 with TRBJ2-7, with 9 bases identical to TRBD2. The CDR3 is 14 residues long. The trim removed 2 bases at V and 6 bases at J, leaving 5 bases unmatched. Germline-derived CDR1 and CDR2 are SEHNR and FQNEAQ (reference sequence). CDR3 sequence reads: CASSLYLAGLEQYF. CDR3 nucleotide sequence: TGTGCCAGCAGCTTATACCTAGCGGGACTCGAGCAGTACTTC.

The table lists this clonotype with many counts. The rearrangement uses TRBV24-1 and TRBJ2-3; D remains ambiguous. CDR1 is KGHDR, CDR2 SFDVKD, per germline. V was pared by 2 bases and J by 6 bases, with 11 bases between. The CDR3 runs to 14 residues. In DNA, the CDR3 is TGTGCCACCAGTGATTCACGGGCATGGGATACGCAGTATTTT. Translated, it gives CATSDSRAWDTQYF.

Concerning this clonotype itself: Germline and junction disagree at one end, which may indicate a read error. The genes are TRBV6-6 and TRBJ2-5, with 7 bases fitting TRBD1. The CDR3 has 14 amino acids. Germline V gene sequence: CDR1 MNHNY, CDR2 SVGAGI (reference sequence). The DNA for the CDR3 is TGTGACAGCAGTTACGGACAGGACCAAGAGACCCAGTACTTC. Translated, it gives CDSSYGQDQETQYF.

The chain employs TRBV4-3 and TRBJ2-7; the match to TRBD1 covers 12 bases. The germline gives CDR1 LGHNA, CDR2 YSLEER. With V trimmed by 1 base and J by 3 bases, 7 bases remained unmatched. The CDR3 is 17 residues long. The CDR3 region is CASSQGHRDRGLYEQYV. CDR3 sequence (DNA): TGCGCCAGCAGCCAAGGCCACCGGGACAGGGGGCTCTACGAGCAGTACGTC.

This clonotype occurred a few times. The V and J genes are TRBV7-9 and TRBJ1-6; unclear D gene. The germline gives CDR1 SEHNR, CDR2 FQNEAQ (reference sequence). The length of the CDR3 is 13 residues. V was clipped by 3 bases and J by 6 bases, with 6 bases between them. The CDR3 region is CASSLLGNSPLHF. DNA of the CDR3: TGTGCCAGCAGCTTGTTGGGTAATTCACCCCTCCACTTT.

This rearrangement joins TRBV10-3 to TRBJ2-7, with TRBD1 matching 7 bases. The CDR3 runs 14 residues. Looked up from germline, CDR1 is ENHRY and CDR2 is SYGVKD. With 8 bases clipped from V and 2 bases from J, the junction kept 9 bases outside the gene matches. The CDR3 spells CAIEPGQGAYEQYF. CDR3 DNA: TGTGCCATCGAACCGGGTCAGGGGGCCTACGAGCAGTACTTC.

This clonotype was seen more than once but under ten times. V usage is TRBV18 and J usage is TRBJ2-7; the match to TRBD1 covers 8 bases. V lost 3 bases, J lost 2 bases, and 6 bases stayed unmatched. Germline V CDR1 and CDR2: KGHSH, LQKENI. This CDR3 has 15 amino acids. The CDR3, as DNA: TGTGCCAGCTCACCTCTGGGACAGGCACCCTACGAGCAGTACTTC. Translation gives CASSPLGQAPYEQYF.

This rearrangement joins TRBV7-9 to TRBJ1-2; 8 nucleotides agree with TRBD1. The CDR3 extends over 13 amino acids. CDR1 is SEHNR and CDR2 is FQNEAQ in the germline V gene (reference sequence). V shed 0 bases, J shed 8 bases, and the junction held 2 bases outside the gene matches. The CDR3 region is CASSLARDRGYTF. CDR3 nucleotide sequence: TGTGCCAGCAGCTTAGCCCGGGACAGGGGCTACACCTTC.

This clonotype was seen a handful of times. The J gene is TRBJ2-1, the V gene TRBV19; the match to TRBD1 covers 8 bases. Germline CDR1 LNHDA, CDR2 SQIVND (reference sequence). The V segment lost 10 bases and the J segment 8 bases; nucleotides outside the gene matches: 10. The CDR3 runs to 13 residues. The CDR3 DNA reads as TGTGCCATAGGGGGGACAGGCGGGGATGAGCAGTTCTTC. Protein: CAIGGTGGDEQFF.

J is TRBJ1-1 and V is TRBV7-3; the match to TRBD1 covers 7 bases. This CDR3 has 14 amino acids. Germline lookup yields CDR1 SGHTA and CDR2 FQGTGA. Trimming at V came to 5 bases and at J to 4 bases, leaving 7 bases not matched to a gene. The CDR3 sequence is CASSLFAGGTEAFF. DNA of the CDR3: TGTGCCAGCAGCCTCTTTGCAGGGGGCACTGAAGCTTTCTTT. The whole variable domain, filled in from reference TRBV7-3 and TRBJ1-1, reads GAGVSQTPSNKVTEKGKYVELRCDPISGHTALYWYRQSLGQGPEFLIYFQGTGAADDSGLPNDRFFAVRPEGSVSTLKIQRTERGDSAVYLCASSLFAGGTEAFFGQGTRLTVV.

This clonotype is medium-sized (0.01 to 0.1%) in the sample. The chain joins TRBV4-2 to TRBJ2-4; D is unresolved. The CDR3 extends over 14 amino acids. V lost 1 base, J lost 2 bases, and 6 bases lay in between. Germline V gene lookup returns CDR1 LGHNA and CDR2 YNFKEQ. This CDR3 reads CASSQGASKNIQYF. CDR3 in DNA: TGTGCCAGCAGCCAAGGGGCGTCCAAAAACATTCAGTACTTC.

This clonotype has a handful of counts. Germline is not matched at one junction end, which may reflect a read error. This sequence joins TRBV7-8 and TRBJ2-7; no reliable D call. CDR3 length: 15 amino acids. The germline CDR1 and CDR2 sequences are SGHVS and FQNEAQ. CDR3 residues: CASNLRATTSYEQYF. In DNA form, the CDR3 reads TGTGCCAGCAACTTACGGGCCACGACAAGCTACGAGCAGTACTTC.

The table lists this clonotype with many counts. The chain couples TRBV20-1 to TRBJ2-2, with a possible D match to TRBD1 (6 bases). Trimming stripped 0 bases from V and 3 bases from J, with 14 bases between. CDR1 is DFQATT, CDR2 SNEGSKA, per germline (reference sequence). CDR3 size: 16 residues. CDR3 loop: CSARELGDTYTGELFF. The CDR3 DNA sequence: TGCAGTGCTAGAGAATTAGGGGACACGTACACCGGGGAGCTGTTTTTT.

This clonotype was observed many times. The gene calls are TRBV12-3 or TRBV12-4 and TRBJ2-3, with 8 bases matching TRBD2. CDR3 length: 22 amino acids. Unmatched junction bases numbered 24, after V lost 4 bases and J lost 0 bases. The CDR3 reads CASSSAVRQQAQRGISTDTQYF. As DNA, the CDR3 is TGTGCCAGCAGTTCCGCCGTCCGGCAGCAGGCGCAGCGGGGGATAAGCACAGATACGCAGTATTTT.

This clonotype occurred a few times. The rearrangement joins TRBV6-1 to TRBJ1-2; TRBD1 aligns across 10 bases. Trimming at V came to 7 bases and at J to 7 bases, leaving 18 bases not matched to a gene. The CDR3 extends over 17 amino acids. CDR1 and CDR2 from the germline V gene are MNHNS and SASEGT. The CDR3 sequence: CASMGFTGTGESRGYTF. The DNA of the CDR3 is TGTGCCAGCATGGGCTTTACCGGGACAGGGGAAAGTCGTGGCTACACCTTC.

A few counts support this clonotype. The chain has TRBV19 and TRBJ1-6; D not resolved. The CDR3 sequence is 14 residues long. V lost 3 bases and J 9 bases, leaving 12 bases between the germline ends. The germline gives CDR1 LNHDA, CDR2 SQIVND (reference sequence). In DNA, the CDR3 is TGTGCCAGTAGTATTATAGGGATTCCTTCACCCCTCCACTTT. Its protein is CASSIIGIPSPLHF.

This clonotype came up a few times. The chain carries TRBV5-1 and TRBJ2-1; 7 bases align to TRBD2. Looked up from germline, CDR1 is SGHRS and CDR2 is YFSETQ. The CDR3 totals 15 residues. Losses at the gene ends were 4 bases for V and 9 bases for J; bases not matched to a gene: 13. The CDR3 is CASSLGGQVGREQFF. In DNA, the CDR3 is TGCGCCAGCAGCCTGGGAGGGCAGGTCGGGCGTGAGCAGTTCTTC.

This rearrangement joins TRBV6-5 to TRBJ2-6; D not resolved. Looked up from germline, CDR1 is MNHEY and CDR2 is SVGAGI. This CDR3 comprises 18 residues. Trimming took 0 bases from V and 4 from J, leaving 16 bases between them. CDR3 protein: CASSYSELNTPGANVLTF. In DNA, the CDR3 is TGTGCCAGCAGTTACTCGGAATTAAATACCCCAGGGGCCAACGTCCTGACTTTC.

This clonotype came up a few times. This chain links TRBV20-1 with TRBJ2-1; possibly TRBD1 or TRBD2 for D (6 bases each). Per germline, CDR1 DFQATT and CDR2 SNEGSKA (reference sequence). The V end lost 1 base, the J end lost 3 bases, and 16 bases lay between the germline ends. This CDR3 is 16 amino acids long. Written as DNA, the CDR3 is TGCAGTGCTAGAGTGGGGGGCAGGGTGGACTACAATGAGCAGTTCTTC. Its protein product is CSARVGGRVDYNEQFF.

This clonotype was seen at least ten times. This chain links TRBV6-2 or TRBV6-3 with TRBJ1-5, with TRBD1 as a possible D gene (6 bases). Germline CDR1 reads MNHEY; CDR2 reads SVGEGT. Between the trimmed V and J ends, which lost 4 bases and 3 bases, there was a span of 13 bases. This CDR3 is built from 15 residues. Here the CDR3 reads CASSSQTGYNQPQHF. Here the CDR3 DNA reads TGTGCCAGCAGTTCCCAAACAGGGTACAATCAGCCCCAGCATTTT.

This sequence joins TRBV20-1 and TRBJ2-2; tentative D call: TRBD1 (6 bases). Germline lookup yields CDR1 DFQATT and CDR2 SNEGSKA (reference sequence). V lost 5 bases, J lost 7 bases, and 17 bases lay in between. The CDR3 has 14 amino acids. The CDR3 DNA sequence: TGCAGTGCTGGCTCACAGGGAACCCTCGGGGAGCTGTTTTTT. Protein: CSAGSQGTLGELFF.

This clonotype has only a few counts. The rearrangement uses TRBV7-2 and TRBJ1-1, with D possibly TRBD1 on 5 matching bases. The CDR3 consists of 14 residues. CDR1 is SGHTA, CDR2 FQGNSA, per germline. The ends were cut back, 2 bases at V and 7 bases at J, with 14 bases in the middle. CDR3 protein: CASSLSRGLNEAFF. The CDR3, as DNA: TGTGCCAGCAGCTTAAGCCGGGGGTTAAATGAAGCTTTCTTT.

This clonotype came up many times. This rearrangement joins TRBV29-1 to TRBJ1-5; weak D call: TRBD1 (6 bases). The V gene lost 0 bases and the J gene lost 7 bases, with 10 bases spanning the gap. The CDR3 contains 13 residues. Germline CDR1 and CDR2: SQVTM and ANQGSEA. This CDR3 reads CSVEEGGGQPQHF. CDR3 sequence (DNA): TGCAGCGTTGAAGAAGGGGGTGGGCAGCCCCAGCATTTT.

This chain's CDR3 is CASSLEGGPGYEQYV. Written as DNA, the CDR3 is TGTGCCAGCAGCTTAGAAGGTGGCCCGGGCTACGAGCAGTACGTC. The rearrangement links TRBV7-2 to TRBJ2-7; D is undetermined. This CDR3 is built from 15 residues. V lost 1 base and J 3 bases, leaving 13 bases between the germline ends. Germline lookup yields CDR1 SGHTA and CDR2 FQGNSA.